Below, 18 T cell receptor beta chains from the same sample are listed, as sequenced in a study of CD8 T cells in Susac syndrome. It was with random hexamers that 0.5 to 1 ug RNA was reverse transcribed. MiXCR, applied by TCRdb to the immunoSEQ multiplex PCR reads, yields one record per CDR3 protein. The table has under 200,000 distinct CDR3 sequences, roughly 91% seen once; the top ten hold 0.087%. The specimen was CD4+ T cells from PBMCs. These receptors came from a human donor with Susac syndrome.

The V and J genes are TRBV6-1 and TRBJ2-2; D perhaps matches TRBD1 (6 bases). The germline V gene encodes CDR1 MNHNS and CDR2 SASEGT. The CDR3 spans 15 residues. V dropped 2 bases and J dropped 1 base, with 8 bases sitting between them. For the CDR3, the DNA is TGTGCCAGCAGTGAACAGGGGAGGAACACCGGGGAGCTGTTTTTT. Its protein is CASSEQGRNTGELFF.

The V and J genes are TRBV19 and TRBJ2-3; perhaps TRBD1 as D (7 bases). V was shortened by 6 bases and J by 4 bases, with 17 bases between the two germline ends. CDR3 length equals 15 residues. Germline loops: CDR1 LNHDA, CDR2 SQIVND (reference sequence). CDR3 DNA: TGTGCCAGTAGCCCCGGAGGGGGCGGAGCAGATACGCAGTATTTT. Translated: CASSPGGGGADTQYF.

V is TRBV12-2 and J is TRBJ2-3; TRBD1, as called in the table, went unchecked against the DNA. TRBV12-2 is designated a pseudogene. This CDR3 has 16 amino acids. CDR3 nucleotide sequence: TGTGCAAGTCGCTCCGGCCGGACAGGGAGCTTAGATACGCAGTATTTT. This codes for CASRSGRTGSLDTQYF.

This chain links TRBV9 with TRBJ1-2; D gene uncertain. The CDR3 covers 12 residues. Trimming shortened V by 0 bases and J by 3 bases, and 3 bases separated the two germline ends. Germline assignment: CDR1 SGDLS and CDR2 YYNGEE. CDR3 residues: CASSVEDYGYTF. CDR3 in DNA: TGTGCCAGCAGCGTAGAAGACTATGGCTACACCTTC.

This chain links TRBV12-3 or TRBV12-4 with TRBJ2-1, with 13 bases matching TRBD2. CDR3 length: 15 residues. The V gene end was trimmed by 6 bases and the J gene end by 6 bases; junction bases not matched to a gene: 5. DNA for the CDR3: TGTGCCAGCAGACTAGCGGGGGGGTCTTCCAATGAGCAGTTCTTC. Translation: CASRLAGGSSNEQFF.

The CDR3, as DNA: TGTGCCAGTAGCCCACCGAATTCACCCCTCCACTTT. Its protein is CASSPPNSPLHF. V is TRBV19 and J is TRBJ1-6; D is undetermined. The V gene lost 6 bases and the J gene lost 7 bases, with 7 bases spanning the gap. CDR3 length equals 12 residues. CDR1 LNHDA and CDR2 SQIVND come from the germline V gene (reference sequence). Variable domain in full (rest from reference TRBV19 and TRBJ1-6): DGGITQSPKYLFRKEGQNVTLSCEQNLNHDAMYWYRQDPGQGLRLIYYSQIVNDFQKGDIAEGYSVSREKKESFPLTVTSAQKNPTAFYLCASSPPNSPLHFGNGTRLTVT.

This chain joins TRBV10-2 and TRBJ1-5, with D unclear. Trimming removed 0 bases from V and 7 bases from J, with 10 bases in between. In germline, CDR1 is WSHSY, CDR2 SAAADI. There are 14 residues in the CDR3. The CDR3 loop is CASSESFGGQPQHF. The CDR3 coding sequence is TGCGCCAGCAGTGAGTCTTTTGGTGGCCAGCCCCAGCATTTT.

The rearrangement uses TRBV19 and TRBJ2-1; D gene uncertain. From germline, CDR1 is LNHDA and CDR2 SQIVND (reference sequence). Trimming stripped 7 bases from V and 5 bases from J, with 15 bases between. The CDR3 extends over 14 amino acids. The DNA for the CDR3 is TGTGCCAGTACCCCGACCCACTTGAACAATGAGCAGTTCTTC. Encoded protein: CASTPTHLNNEQFF. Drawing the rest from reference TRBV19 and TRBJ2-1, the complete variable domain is DGGITQSPKYLFRKEGQNVTLSCEQNLNHDAMYWYRQDPGQGLRLIYYSQIVNDFQKGDIAEGYSVSREKKESFPLTVTSAQKNPTAFYLCASTPTHLNNEQFFGPGTRLTVL.

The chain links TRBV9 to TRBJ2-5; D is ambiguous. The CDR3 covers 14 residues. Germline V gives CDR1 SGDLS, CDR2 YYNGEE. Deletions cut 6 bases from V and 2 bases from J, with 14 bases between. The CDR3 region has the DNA TGTGCCAGCAAAACCATCCCAGGTCAAGAGACCCAGTACTTC. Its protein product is CASKTIPGQETQYF.

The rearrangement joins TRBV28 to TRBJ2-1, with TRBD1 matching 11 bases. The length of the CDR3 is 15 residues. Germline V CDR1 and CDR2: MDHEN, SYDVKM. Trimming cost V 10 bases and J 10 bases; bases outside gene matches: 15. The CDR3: CATISGTGGSWEQFF. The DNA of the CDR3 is TGTGCCACTATATCCGGGACAGGGGGTTCGTGGGAGCAGTTCTTC.

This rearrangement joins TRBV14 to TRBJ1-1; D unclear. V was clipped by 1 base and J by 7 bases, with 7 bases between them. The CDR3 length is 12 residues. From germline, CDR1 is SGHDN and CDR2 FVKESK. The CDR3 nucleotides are TGTGCCAGCAGCCAAGTCGGGGTTGAAGCTTTCTTT. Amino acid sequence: CASSQVGVEAFF.

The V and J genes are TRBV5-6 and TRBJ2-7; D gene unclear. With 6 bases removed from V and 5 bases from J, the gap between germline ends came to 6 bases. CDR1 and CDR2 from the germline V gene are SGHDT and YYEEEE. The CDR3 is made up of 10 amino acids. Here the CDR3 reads CASTLNEQYF. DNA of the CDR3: TGTGCCAGCACCCTGAACGAGCAGTACTTC.

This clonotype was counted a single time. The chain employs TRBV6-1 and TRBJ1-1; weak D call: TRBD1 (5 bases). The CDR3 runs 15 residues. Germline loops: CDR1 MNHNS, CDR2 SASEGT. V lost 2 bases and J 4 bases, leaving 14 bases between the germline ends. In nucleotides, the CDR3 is TGTGCCAGCAGTGAATCCTACGTAGGGACCACTGAAGCTTTCTTT. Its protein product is CASSESYVGTTEAFF.

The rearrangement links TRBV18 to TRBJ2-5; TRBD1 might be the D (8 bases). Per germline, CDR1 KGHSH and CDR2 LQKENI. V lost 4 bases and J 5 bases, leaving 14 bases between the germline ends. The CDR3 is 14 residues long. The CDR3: CASSLGQGGETQYF. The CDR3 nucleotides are TGTGCCAGCTCACTCGGACAGGGAGGGGAGACCCAGTACTTC.

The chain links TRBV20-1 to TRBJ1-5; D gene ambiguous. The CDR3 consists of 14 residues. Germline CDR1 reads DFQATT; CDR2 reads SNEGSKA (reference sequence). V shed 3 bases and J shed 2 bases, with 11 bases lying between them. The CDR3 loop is CSASTGLGNQPQHF. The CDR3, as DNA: TGCAGTGCTAGCACTGGTTTGGGCAATCAGCCCCAGCATTTT.

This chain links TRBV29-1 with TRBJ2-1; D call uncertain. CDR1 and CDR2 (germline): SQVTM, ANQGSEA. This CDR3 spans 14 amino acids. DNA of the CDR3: TGCATCGTGAGAAATACCGGTTCCTACAATGAGCAGTTCTTC. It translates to CIVRNTGSYNEQFF.

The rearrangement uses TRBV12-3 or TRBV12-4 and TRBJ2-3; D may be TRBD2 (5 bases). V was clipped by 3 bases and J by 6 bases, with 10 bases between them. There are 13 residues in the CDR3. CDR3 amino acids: CASSFLGSDTQYF. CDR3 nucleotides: TGTGCCAGCAGTTTCTTAGGGAGCGATACGCAGTATTTT.

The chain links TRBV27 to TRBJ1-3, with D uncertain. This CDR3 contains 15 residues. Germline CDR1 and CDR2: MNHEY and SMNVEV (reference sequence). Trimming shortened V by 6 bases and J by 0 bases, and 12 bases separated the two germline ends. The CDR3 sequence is CASRVSPSSGNTIYF. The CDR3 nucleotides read TGTGCCAGCAGGGTATCCCCTAGCTCTGGAAACACCATATATTTT.